This TCR beta chain was found in a study of blood T cell repertoires in COVID-19. The repertoire was sequenced with immunoSEQ multiplex PCR; TCRdb's copy has only in-frame clones and lacks some. The profile shows around 81,000 clones, around four fifths of them singletons. The germline gives CDR1 MNHEY, CDR2 SMNVEV (reference sequence). The CDR3 consists of 17 residues. The V segment lost 2 bases and the J segment 6 bases; nucleotides outside the gene matches: 9. This clone was observed once. Material for sequencing was peripheral blood. The clonotype was recovered from a man aged 50 or older with acute or convalescent COVID-19. This chain connects TRBV27 to TRBJ2-1; 11 bases line up with TRBD2. CDR3 DNA sequence: TGTGCCAGCAGTTTACGCCGAACTAGCGGGGGTGTCAATGAGCAGTTCTTC. It yields the protein CASSLRRTSGGVNEQFF.